These T cell receptor beta chains were read from a single sample in a study of cytomegalovirus exposure and HLA in healthy donors. Sequenced by immunoSEQ multiplex PCR; TCRdb stores in-frame clones only, minus some. Here the sample spans some 180,000 clones, 77% being singletons. The sequencing input was PBMCs. These receptor sequences come from a woman aged 55-69 years in good health and CMV-seropositive. Both conserved end residues are part of each CDR3. D genes are given only for firm matches. Not all rows give a size; the values are once, few, many and, for expanded clones, a class.

V gene	CDR3 length	clone size	J gene	D gene	CDR3 protein	CDR3 DNA
TRBV19	14	once	TRBJ2-2	-	CASSMAGVTGELFF	TGTGCCAGTAGTATGGCAGGGGTCACCGGGGAGCTGTTTTTT
TRBV5-1	15	-	TRBJ2-3	TRBD2	CASSPWGGSTDTQYF	TGCGCCAGCTCGCCCTGGGGGGGTAGCACAGATACGCAGTATTTT
TRBV30	12	-	TRBJ2-1	-	CAWSFGGNEQFF	TGTGCCTGGAGTTTCGGCGGGAATGAGCAGTTCTTC
TRBV19	13	medium-sized	TRBJ2-1	TRBD1	CASSPKGANEQFF	TGTGCCAGTAGTCCAAAGGGGGCTAATGAGCAGTTCTTC
TRBV20-1	11	-	TRBJ2-1	-	CSASLYNEQFF	TGCAGTGCTTCCCTCTACAATGAGCAGTTCTTC
TRBV7-2	15	-	TRBJ1-3	TRBD1	CASSPLRGPGNTIYF	TGTGCCAGCAGCCCCCTCAGGGGGCCAGGAAACACCATATATTTT
TRBV7-3	12	-	TRBJ1-1	-	CASSLLRTEAFF	TGTGCCAGCAGCTTATTGAGGACTGAAGCTTTCTTT
TRBV27	15	-	TRBJ2-1	TRBD2	CASSFQKVSGNEQFF	TGTGCCAGCAGTTTCCAAAAAGTTAGCGGGAATGAGCAGTTCTTC
TRBV2	17	-	TRBJ2-5	TRBD2	CASSDWPGTSVSETQYF	TGTGCCAGCAGTGATTGGCCTGGGACTAGCGTTTCAGAGACCCAGTACTTC
TRBV7-2	15	-	TRBJ1-1	-	CASSPQGSMNTEAFF	TGTGCCAGCAGCCCACAGGGCTCCATGAACACTGAAGCTTTCTTT
TRBV7-9	15	-	TRBJ2-7	-	CASSPAEIQPYEQYF	TGTGCCAGCAGCCCCGCGGAGATCCAACCCTACGAGCAGTACTTC
TRBV28	14	-	TRBJ1-3	-	CASRRGGAGNTIYF	TGTGCCAGCCGAAGGGGGGGAGCTGGAAACACCATATATTTT
TRBV10-3	12	-	TRBJ2-5	-	CAISDRQETQYF	TGTGCCATCAGTGACAGGCAAGAGACCCAGTACTTC
TRBV30	11	-	TRBJ2-5	-	CAWTGEETQYF	TGTGCCTGGACAGGGGAAGAGACCCAGTACTTC
TRBV6-1	17	-	TRBJ2-3	TRBD2	CASSEMGGRASTDTQYF	TGTGCCAGCAGTGAAATGGGCGGGAGGGCCAGTACAGATACGCAGTATTTT
TRBV28	16	-	TRBJ1-5	-	CASSLSEPYSNQPQHF	TGTGCCAGCAGTTTATCAGAACCGTATAGCAATCAGCCCCAGCATTTT
TRBV15	16	-	TRBJ1-5	-	CATSRDRREGNQPQHF	TGTGCCACCAGCAGAGATCGCAGGGAAGGAAATCAGCCCCAGCATTTT
TRBV7-9	16	-	TRBJ1-6	-	CASSPGIAYYNSPLHF	TGTGCCAGCAGCCCGGGTATCGCCTACTATAATTCACCCCTCCACTTT
TRBV5-1	14	-	TRBJ1-2	TRBD1	CASSTDRVNYGYTF	TGCGCCAGCAGCACGGACAGGGTTAACTATGGCTACACCTTC
TRBV6-5	14	-	TRBJ2-7	TRBD1	CASSRDSDFYEQYF	TGTGCCAGCAGCCGGGACAGCGACTTTTACGAGCAGTACTTC
TRBV5-8	15	few	TRBJ2-5	TRBD1	CASSLGDRGEETQYF	TGTGCCAGCAGCTTGGGGGACAGGGGAGAAGAGACCCAGTACTTC
TRBV19	15	-	TRBJ1-5	TRBD1	CASSATGGGNQPQHF	TGTGCCAGTAGTGCTACAGGGGGCGGCAATCAGCCCCAGCATTTT
TRBV9	12	-	TRBJ2-1	-	CASSVADNEQFF	TGTGCCAGCAGCGTAGCTGACAATGAGCAGTTCTTC
TRBV28	14	-	TRBJ1-1	TRBD1	CASRGAGGATEAFF	TGTGCCAGCAGAGGTGCAGGGGGCGCCACTGAAGCTTTCTTT
TRBV5-1	14	few	TRBJ1-1	-	CASSFRPGGTEAFF	TGCGCCAGCAGCTTTCGGCCGGGGGGTACTGAAGCTTTCTTT
TRBV5-1	16	few	TRBJ2-1	-	CASSLGGTRVYNEQFF	TGCGCCAGCAGCTTAGGCGGGACCCGGGTATACAATGAGCAGTTCTTC
TRBV5-4	15	few	TRBJ1-6	TRBD1	CASSTGTGGSSPLHF	TGTGCCAGCAGCACCGGGACAGGGGGGAGTTCACCCCTCCACTTT
TRBV5-6	16	-	TRBJ1-2	TRBD1	CASSFRTGRANYGYTF	TGTGCCAGCAGCTTCAGGACAGGCAGAGCTAACTATGGCTACACCTTC
TRBV27	15	-	TRBJ2-2	-	CASSFAAANTGELFF	TGTGCCAGCAGTTTTGCAGCGGCGAACACCGGGGAGCTGTTTTTT
TRBV4-2	15	-	TRBJ2-2	-	CASSVGGRDTGELFF	TGTGCCAGCAGCGTTGGTGGGAGAGACACCGGGGAGCTGTTTTTT
TRBV7-6	18	-	TRBJ2-7	TRBD2	CASSLRSSGRVGSYEQYF	TGTGCCAGCAGCTTAAGGTCTAGCGGGAGGGTCGGGTCCTACGAGCAGTACTTC
TRBV7-2	13	few	TRBJ2-1	-	CASSLKPQRVQFF	TGTGCCAGCAGCTTAAAGCCGCAACGAGTTCAGTTCTTC
TRBV5-5	16	-	TRBJ2-3	TRBD1	CASSFLRTGGTDTQYF	TGTGCCAGCAGCTTTCTCCGGACAGGGGGCACAGATACGCAGTATTTT
TRBV2	13	-	TRBJ2-2	-	CASKPPSPGELFF	TGTGCCAGCAAGCCCCCCTCACCGGGGGAGCTGTTTTTT
TRBV18	15	-	TRBJ2-7	TRBD2	CASSPRGSGTYEQYF	TGTGCCAGCTCACCGCGTGGTAGCGGGACCTACGAGCAGTACTTC
TRBV27	14	-	TRBJ2-7	TRBD2	CASSGTSGSYEQYF	TGTGCCAGCAGTGGGACTAGCGGCTCCTACGAGCAGTACTTC
TRBV7-9	14	-	TRBJ2-1	TRBD1	CASSLYRGDNEQFF	TGTGCCAGCAGCTTATACAGGGGAGACAATGAGCAGTTCTTC
TRBV11-2	18	few	TRBJ1-4	-	CASSSGLGSGSLRGKLFF	TGTGCCAGCAGCTCGGGTTTAGGCTCCGGGTCCCTTCGGGGAAAACTGTTTTTT
TRBV5-1	15	-	TRBJ2-7	TRBD2	CASSLGGIAGYEQYF	TGCGCCAGCAGCTTGGGAGGGATAGCGGGCTACGAGCAGTACTTC
TRBV29-1	15	few	TRBJ2-6	TRBD1	CSAWDRISGANVLTF	TGCAGCGCCTGGGACAGAATCTCTGGGGCCAACGTCCTGACTTTC
TRBV14	13	-	TRBJ1-3	-	CASHQGPGNTIYF	TGTGCCAGCCACCAGGGGCCTGGAAACACCATATATTTT
TRBV5-5	16	once	TRBJ2-5	TRBD1	CASSRSPGTGDETQYF	TGTGCCAGCAGCAGGTCCCCAGGGACAGGGGATGAGACCCAGTACTTC
TRBV7-2	15	-	TRBJ1-3	-	CASSLGLFMQATIYF	TGTGCCAGCAGCTTAGGATTGTTCATGCAGGCCACCATATATTTT
TRBV12-2	16	-	TRBJ2-1	-	CASRSKGGSSYNEQFF	TGTGCAAGTCGCTCTAAAGGGGGTAGCTCCTACAATGAGCAGTTCTTC
TRBV29-1	16	-	TRBJ2-1	TRBD2	CSTRLAGVNVGNEQFF	TGCAGCACCCGGCTAGCGGGAGTTAATGTCGGGAATGAGCAGTTCTTC
TRBV30	14	once	TRBJ1-4	TRBD1	CAWTGGTANEKLFF	TGTGCCTGGACAGGGGGGACGGCTAATGAAAAACTGTTTTTT
TRBV18	14	-	TRBJ1-5	TRBD1	CASSRGQGLQPQHF	TGTGCCAGCTCACGCGGACAGGGTCTTCAGCCCCAGCATTTT
TRBV5-8	14	few	TRBJ2-1	TRBD2	CASSLRGGYNEQFF	TGTGCCAGCAGCTTGCGGGGAGGGTACAATGAGCAGTTCTTC
TRBV7-2	14	-	TRBJ2-5	TRBD1	CASSLGTGRETQYF	TGTGCCAGCAGCTTAGGGACAGGGCGAGAGACCCAGTACTTC
TRBV2	15	-	TRBJ1-5	TRBD1	CASSPRTGSNQPQHF	TGTGCCAGCAGCCCCCGGACAGGGAGCAATCAGCCCCAGCATTTT
TRBV5-5	13	-	TRBJ2-7	-	CASTQGTTYEQYF	TGTGCCAGCACTCAGGGGACCACCTACGAGCAGTACTTC
TRBV7-3	14	-	TRBJ2-7	TRBD1	CASSRETTGGEQYF	TGTGCCAGCAGCCGAGAGACCACAGGGGGCGAGCAGTACTTC
TRBV5-1	14	few	TRBJ2-7	TRBD1	CASRRTGSAYEQYF	TGCGCCAGCAGAAGGACAGGGAGCGCCTACGAGCAGTACTTC